One and the same sample provided the 12 T cell receptor beta chains below, sequenced in a study of T-cell reconstitution after alpha-beta-depleted transplantation in children. Preparing the TCRbeta library involved the use of unique molecular identifiers. TCRdb passed the PCR reads through MiXCR, listing each CDR3 protein once. The profile shows some 600,000 distinct CDR3 sequences, approximately 15% of them singletons. This specimen was PBMCs from the stem cell graft donor, taken from the stem cell graft. These TCRs come from a human donor who donated a stem cell graft to a child with acute myeloid leukemia.

For this clonotype: Compared with germline, one end of the junction differs, possibly owing to a read error. This chain joins TRBV4-1 and TRBJ2-1; 7 positions agree with TRBD2. This CDR3 is built from 14 residues. CDR1 and CDR2 from the germline V gene are MGHRA and YSYEKL. The CDR3 DNA reads TGCGCCAGCAGCCCCTTGACTAGCTACCATGAGCAGTTCTTC. This codes for CASSPLTSYHEQFF.

This clonotype was counted only a few times. The V and J genes are TRBV20-1 and TRBJ2-3; 8 bases are a match to TRBD2. Germline V CDR1 and CDR2: DFQATT, SNEGSKA (reference sequence). Trimming removed 2 bases from V and 0 bases from J; junction bases left unmatched: 13. This CDR3 region has 18 residues. CDR3 in DNA: TGCAGTGCTAGACGGATCGGGGGGGGCATCGGGAGCACAGATACGCAGTATTTT. Translating it yields CSARRIGGGIGSTDTQYF.

This clonotype was detected many times. This sequence joins TRBV20-1 and TRBJ2-3, with D tentatively TRBD2 (6 bases). The CDR3 covers 13 residues. V was pared by 4 bases and J by 4 bases, with 12 bases between. Germline CDR1 and CDR2: DFQATT and SNEGSKA (reference sequence). CDR3 nucleotide sequence: TGCAGTGCTATTGGCGGAGGGGCAGATACGCAGTATTTT. It translates to CSAIGGGADTQYF.

As regards this clonotype: A clone one base away is much larger, so this may be a read error. The chain is built from TRBV5-5 and TRBJ2-7; D unclear. CDR3 size: 13 residues. The germline V and J ends were trimmed by 4 bases and 2 bases, with 10 bases remaining between them. CDR1 is SGHKS, CDR2 YYEKEE, per germline (reference sequence). CDR3 sequence (DNA): TGTGCCAGCAGCCCCCTTGATGCCTACGAGCAGTACTTC. Amino acid sequence: CASSPLDAYEQYF. The full variable domain, rest sourced from reference TRBV5-5 and TRBJ2-7, is DAGVTQSPTHLIKTRGQQVTLRCSPISGHKSVSWYQQVLGQGPQFIFQYYEKEERGRGNFPDRFSARQFPNYSSELNVNALLLGDSALYLCASSPLDAYEQYFGPGTRLTVT.

The V gene is TRBV7-2, the J gene TRBJ2-1; D unclear. Germline values: CDR1 SGHTA, CDR2 FQGNSA. There are 15 residues in the CDR3. The V and J ends lost 5 bases and 5 bases respectively, with 16 bases between them. The CDR3 protein is CASSAGWTLNNEQFF. DNA of the CDR3: TGTGCCAGCAGCGCCGGTTGGACCCTAAACAATGAGCAGTTCTTC.

V gene TRBV20-1 combines with J gene TRBJ1-2; 7 bases fit TRBD1. Germline trimming cut 3 bases from V and 5 bases from J; bases unmatched to any gene: 6. Germline V lookup: CDR1 DFQATT, CDR2 SNEGSKA (reference sequence). The CDR3 sequence is 13 residues long. The CDR3 loop is CSASNRDRYGYTF. CDR3 bases: TGCAGTGCTAGTAACCGGGACAGATATGGCTACACCTTC.

This rearrangement joins TRBV7-2 to TRBJ2-1; TRBD2 might be the D (5 bases). Trimming took 1 base from V and 2 from J, leaving 12 bases between them. In germline, CDR1 is SGHTA, CDR2 FQGNSA. This CDR3 is 16 amino acids long. The CDR3 DNA is TGTGCCAGCAGCTTAGAAGGGCGGGCTACCTACAATGAGCAGTTCTTC. This translates into CASSLEGRATYNEQFF.

This clonotype was seen ten or more times. This chain joins TRBV20-1 and TRBJ2-5; 12 nucleotides agree with TRBD2. The CDR3 runs 14 residues. From germline, CDR1 is DFQATT and CDR2 SNEGSKA (reference sequence). The J segment lost 1 base and the V segment lost 7 bases, leaving 4 bases of the junction unmatched. CDR3 bases: TGCAGTGGCCCGACTAGCGGGGGCCAAGAGACCCAGTACTTC. Protein sequence: CSGPTSGGQETQYF.

This clonotype occurred once. The rearrangement joins TRBV20-1 to TRBJ2-2; TRBD1 matches 10 bases. CDR3 length: 16 amino acids. Germline V gives CDR1 DFQATT, CDR2 SNEGSKA (reference sequence). V lost 0 bases and J lost 5; bases outside the gene matches: 6. The CDR3 region is CSARDLGQGKTGELFF. The CDR3 coding sequence is TGCAGTGCTAGAGATTTGGGACAGGGGAAAACCGGGGAGCTGTTTTTT.

This clonotype was seen more than once but under ten times. CDR3 sequence (DNA): TGTGCCAGCAGTTTTTACTTCTCCCCCGGGGCAACTGGAAACACCATATATTTT. It translates to CASSFYFSPGATGNTIYF. This sequence joins TRBV12-3 or TRBV12-4 and TRBJ1-3; a possible D gene is TRBD1 (5 bases). This CDR3 is built from 18 residues. The V gene lost 3 bases and the J gene lost 2 bases, with 20 bases spanning the gap.

The V and J genes are TRBV7-8 and TRBJ2-7, with D perhaps matching TRBD1 or TRBD2 (5 bases each). The germline gives CDR1 SGHVS, CDR2 FQNEAQ. Trimming cost V 0 bases and J 5 bases, with 8 bases left between them. The CDR3 length is 13 residues. The CDR3 nucleotides are TGTGCCAGCAGCTTAGCGGGGGTCCACGAGCAGTACGTC. It encodes CASSLAGVHEQYV.

As for this clonotype: One base away lies a much larger clone, so this may be a sequencing read error. The chain has TRBV12-3 or TRBV12-4 and TRBJ2-5; TRBD2 agrees at 14 bases. J gave up 5 bases and V 8 bases, and 13 bases lay outside the gene matches. The CDR3 is 17 residues long. The CDR3 DNA follows: TGTGCCAGCGGTTATGGACTAGCGGGGGGTGTCTGGGAGACCCAGTACTTC. Amino acids: CASGYGLAGGVWETQYF.